The 7 T cell receptor beta chains presented below share a single source sample, sequenced in a study of T cells after yellow fever vaccination. MiXCR, applied by TCRdb to the 5' RACE reads, yields one record per CDR3 protein. Among 550,000 or so distinct CDR3 sequences listed, about 19% were seen once. Sequenced here: PBMCs, sampled 15 days after the yellow fever booster vaccination. Source of these receptors: a man aged 30 to 45 who received the YFV17D yellow fever vaccine.

This clonotype has just a few counts. This chain joins TRBV28 and TRBJ2-6; no clear D gene. With 6 bases removed from V and 0 bases from J, the gap between germline ends came to 6 bases. The CDR3 is made up of 14 amino acids. Germline CDR1 reads MDHEN; CDR2 reads SYDVKM. The CDR3 spells CASRQTSGANVLTF. The CDR3 bases are TGTGCCAGCAGGCAGACCTCTGGGGCCAACGTCCTGACTTTC.

The gene calls are TRBV4-2 and TRBJ1-3, with no clear D. The CDR3 runs to 14 residues. V was shortened by 3 bases and J by 0 bases, with 6 bases between the two germline ends. Per germline, CDR1 LGHNA and CDR2 YNFKEQ. In DNA, the CDR3 is TGTGCCAGCAGCCATGCCTCCTCTGGAAACACCATATATTTT. As protein: CASSHASSGNTIYF.

In its sample, this clonotype was seen a few times. This chain uses TRBV5-1 with TRBJ2-2; 7 positions match TRBD1. The J segment lost 0 bases and the V segment lost 4 bases, leaving 6 bases of the junction unmatched. Germline lookup yields CDR1 SGHRS and CDR2 YFSETQ. This CDR3 has 16 residues. The CDR3 loop reads CASSVSGTANTGELFF. The CDR3 region has the DNA TGCGCCAGCAGCGTATCCGGGACAGCGAACACCGGGGAGCTGTTTTTT.

This rearrangement joins TRBV4-3 to TRBJ2-4, with D uncertain. The CDR3 consists of 17 residues. Germline-derived CDR1 and CDR2 are LGHNA and YSLEER. Trimming shortened V by 3 bases and J by 0 bases, and 15 bases separated the two germline ends. CDR3 DNA: TGCGCCAGCAGCCACCGGGCGAAGGATCAAGCCAAAAACATTCAGTACTTC. Its translation: CASSHRAKDQAKNIQYF.

This CDR3 reads CASSPSGTVTYEQYF. DNA of the CDR3: TGTGCCAGCAGCCCCTCCGGGACGGTAACCTACGAGCAGTACTTC. The chain employs TRBV14 and TRBJ2-7, with D possibly being TRBD1 or TRBD2 (5 bases each). The CDR3 is made up of 15 amino acids. V shed 4 bases and J shed 2 bases, with 15 bases lying between them. The germline CDR1 and CDR2 sequences are SGHDN and FVKESK.

This clonotype was recorded a few times. V usage is TRBV27 and J usage is TRBJ2-1; TRBD2 matches at 8 bases. Germline V gives CDR1 MNHEY, CDR2 SMNVEV (reference sequence). J lost 6 bases, V lost 3 bases, and 4 bases had no gene match. CDR3 length equals 14 residues. The CDR3 region is CASSFGTRGNEQFF. CDR3 bases: TGTGCCAGCAGTTTTGGGACTAGGGGCAATGAGCAGTTCTTC.

This clonotype was recorded many times. V usage is TRBV5-6 and J usage is TRBJ2-7, with 7 positions matching TRBD2. The CDR3 is 14 amino acids. V lost 4 bases to trimming and J lost 4 bases; unmatched junction nucleotides: 8. The V gene's germline CDR1 is SGHDT and CDR2 YYEEEE. The CDR3 region has the DNA TGTGCCAGCAGCCCCCTGGGGAGGGGATACGAGCAGTACTTC. Encoded protein: CASSPLGRGYEQYF.